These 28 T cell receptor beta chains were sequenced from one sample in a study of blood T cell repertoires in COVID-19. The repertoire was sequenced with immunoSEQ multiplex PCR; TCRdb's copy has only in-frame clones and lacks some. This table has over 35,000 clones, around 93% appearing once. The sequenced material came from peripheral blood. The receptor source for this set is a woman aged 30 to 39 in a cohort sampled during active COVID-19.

CDR3 coding DNA: TGCGCCAGCAGCCGCGACAGGGGGCAAAGTTCACCCCTCCACTTT. Translating it yields CASSRDRGQSSPLHF. The chain carries TRBV4-3 and TRBJ1-6, with 10 bases lining up with TRBD1. The CDR3 extends over 15 amino acids. The V and J ends lost 4 bases and 9 bases, in that order; junction bases with no gene match: 6. Germline CDR1 LGHNA, CDR2 YSLEER.

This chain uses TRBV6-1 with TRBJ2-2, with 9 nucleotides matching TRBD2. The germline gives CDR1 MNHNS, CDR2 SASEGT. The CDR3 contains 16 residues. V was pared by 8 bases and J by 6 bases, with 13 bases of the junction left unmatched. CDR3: CASGASSGKGAGELFF. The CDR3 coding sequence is TGTGCCAGCGGTGCCTCTAGCGGGAAGGGCGCCGGGGAGCTGTTTTTT.

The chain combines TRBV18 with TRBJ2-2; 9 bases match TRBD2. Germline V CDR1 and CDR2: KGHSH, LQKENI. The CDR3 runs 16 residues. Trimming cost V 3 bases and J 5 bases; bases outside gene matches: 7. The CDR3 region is CASSPTSGPGTGELFF. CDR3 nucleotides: TGTGCCAGCTCACCCACTAGCGGGCCAGGGACCGGGGAGCTGTTTTTT.

The CDR3 DNA follows: TGTGCCAGCAGCTTATTCGAGTCCCCTGGGGAGCTGTTTTTT. Translation: CASSLFESPGELFF. The J gene is TRBJ2-2, the V gene TRBV11-2; no definite D call. The CDR3 loop spans 14 amino acids. With 2 bases removed from V and 8 bases from J, the gap between germline ends came to 12 bases. Germline V gene sequence: CDR1 SGHAT, CDR2 FQNNGV.

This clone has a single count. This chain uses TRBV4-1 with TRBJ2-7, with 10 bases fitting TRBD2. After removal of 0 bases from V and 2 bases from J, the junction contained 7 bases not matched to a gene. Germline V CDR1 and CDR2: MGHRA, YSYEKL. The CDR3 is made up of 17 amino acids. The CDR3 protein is CASSQDQTSGQTYEQYF. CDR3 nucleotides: TGCGCCAGCAGCCAAGATCAGACTAGCGGGCAAACCTACGAGCAGTACTTC.

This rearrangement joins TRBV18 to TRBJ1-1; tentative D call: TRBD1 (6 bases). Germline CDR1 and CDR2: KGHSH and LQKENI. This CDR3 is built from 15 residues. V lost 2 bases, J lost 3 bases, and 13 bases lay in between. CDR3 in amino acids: CASSPRGFGYTEAFF. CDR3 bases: TGTGCCAGCTCACCAAGGGGGTTTGGGTACACTGAAGCTTTCTTT.

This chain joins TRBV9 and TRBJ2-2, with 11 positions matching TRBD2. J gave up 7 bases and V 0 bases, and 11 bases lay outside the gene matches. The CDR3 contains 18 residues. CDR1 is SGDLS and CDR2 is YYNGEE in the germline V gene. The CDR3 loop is CASSVAISGRALGGELFF. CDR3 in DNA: TGTGCCAGCAGCGTAGCCATTAGCGGGAGGGCCCTCGGCGGGGAGCTGTTTTTT.

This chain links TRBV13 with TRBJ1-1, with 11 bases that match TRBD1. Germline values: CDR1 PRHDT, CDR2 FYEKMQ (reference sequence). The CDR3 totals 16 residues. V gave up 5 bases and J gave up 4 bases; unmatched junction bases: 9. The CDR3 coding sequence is TGTGCCAGCAGCCCTCGAAGGACAGGGGGCACCACTGAAGCTTTCTTT. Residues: CASSPRRTGGTTEAFF.

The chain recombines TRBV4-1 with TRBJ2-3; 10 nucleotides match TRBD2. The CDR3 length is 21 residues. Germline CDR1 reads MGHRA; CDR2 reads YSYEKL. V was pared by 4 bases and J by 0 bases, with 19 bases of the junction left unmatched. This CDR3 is CASSLRTSGTYKESSTDTQYF. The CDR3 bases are TGCGCCAGCAGCCTACGGACTAGCGGCACCTATAAAGAATCTAGCACAGATACGCAGTATTTT.

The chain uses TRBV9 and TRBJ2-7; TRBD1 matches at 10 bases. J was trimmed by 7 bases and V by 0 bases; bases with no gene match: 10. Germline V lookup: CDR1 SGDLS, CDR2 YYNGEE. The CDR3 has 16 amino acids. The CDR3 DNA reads TGTGCCAGCAGCGTAGACTTTGACAGGGGGCGCGAGGAGCAGTACTTC. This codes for CASSVDFDRGREEQYF. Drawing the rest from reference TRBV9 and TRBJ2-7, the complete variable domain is DSGVTQTPKHLITATGQRVTLRCSPRSGDLSVYWYQQSLDQGLQFLIQYYNGEERAKGNILERFSAQQFPDLHSELNLSSLELGDSALYFCASSVDFDRGREEQYFGPGTRLTVT.

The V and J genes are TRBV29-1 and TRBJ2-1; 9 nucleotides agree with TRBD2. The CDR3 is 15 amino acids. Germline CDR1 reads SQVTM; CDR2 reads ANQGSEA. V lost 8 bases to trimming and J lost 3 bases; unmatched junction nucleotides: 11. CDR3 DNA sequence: TGCAGCACGCGGGGGGGGACTAACGACTACAATGAGCAGTTCTTC. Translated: CSTRGGTNDYNEQFF.

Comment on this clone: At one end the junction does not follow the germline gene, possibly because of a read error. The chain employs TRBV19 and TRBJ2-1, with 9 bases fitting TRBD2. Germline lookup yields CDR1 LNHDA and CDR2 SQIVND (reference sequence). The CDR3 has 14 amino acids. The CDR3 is CACRAGGSYNEQFF. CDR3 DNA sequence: TGTGCCTGTAGGGCGGGAGGGTCATACAATGAGCAGTTCTTC.

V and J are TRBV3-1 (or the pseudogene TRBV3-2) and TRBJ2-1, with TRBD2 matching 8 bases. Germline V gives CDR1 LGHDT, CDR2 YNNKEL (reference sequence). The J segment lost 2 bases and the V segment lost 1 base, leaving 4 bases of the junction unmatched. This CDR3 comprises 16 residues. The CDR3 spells CASSQGAGGTYNEQFF. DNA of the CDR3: TGTGCCAGCAGCCAAGGGGCGGGAGGTACCTACAATGAGCAGTTCTTC.

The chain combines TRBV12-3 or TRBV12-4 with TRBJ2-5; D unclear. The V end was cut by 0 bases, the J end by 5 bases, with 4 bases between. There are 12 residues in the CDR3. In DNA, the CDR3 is TGTGCCAGCAGTTTAGCGGAGGAGACCCAGTACTTC. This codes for CASSLAEETQYF.

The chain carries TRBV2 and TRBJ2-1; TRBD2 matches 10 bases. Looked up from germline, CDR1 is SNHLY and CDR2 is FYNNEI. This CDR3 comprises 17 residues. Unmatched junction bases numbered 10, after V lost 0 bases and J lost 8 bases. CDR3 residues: CASSEAPPSGRSDEQFF. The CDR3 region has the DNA TGTGCCAGCAGTGAAGCACCGCCTAGCGGGAGAAGCGATGAGCAGTTCTTC. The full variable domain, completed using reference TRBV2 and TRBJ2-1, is EPEVTQTPSHQVTQMGQEVILRCVPISNHLYFYWYRQILGQKVEFLVSFYNNEISEKSEIFDDQFSVERPDGSNFTLKIRSTKLEDSAMYFCASSEAPPSGRSDEQFFGPGTRLTVL.

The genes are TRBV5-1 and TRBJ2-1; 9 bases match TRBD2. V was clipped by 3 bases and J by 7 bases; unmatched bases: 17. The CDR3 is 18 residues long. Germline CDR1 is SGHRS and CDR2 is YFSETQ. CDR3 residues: CASSSRPARLAATNEQFF. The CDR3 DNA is TGCGCCAGCAGCTCTCGCCCGGCCAGACTAGCGGCAACAAATGAGCAGTTCTTC.

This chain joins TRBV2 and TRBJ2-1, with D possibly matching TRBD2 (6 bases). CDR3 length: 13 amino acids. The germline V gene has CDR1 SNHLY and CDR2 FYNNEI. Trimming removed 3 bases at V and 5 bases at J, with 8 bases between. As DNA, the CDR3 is TGTGCCAGCAGTGACAGGAGGGACAATGAGCAGTTCTTC. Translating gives CASSDRRDNEQFF.

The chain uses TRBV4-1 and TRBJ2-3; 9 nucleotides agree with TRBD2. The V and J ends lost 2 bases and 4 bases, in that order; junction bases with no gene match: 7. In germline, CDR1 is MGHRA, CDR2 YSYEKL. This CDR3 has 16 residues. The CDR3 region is CASSQRETSGSDTQYF. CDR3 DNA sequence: TGCGCCAGCAGCCAACGGGAGACTAGCGGTTCAGATACGCAGTATTTT.

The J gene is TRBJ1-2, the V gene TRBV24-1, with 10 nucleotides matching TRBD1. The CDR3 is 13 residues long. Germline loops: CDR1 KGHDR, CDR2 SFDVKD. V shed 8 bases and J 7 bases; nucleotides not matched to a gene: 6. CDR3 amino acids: CATKGQGVSGYTF. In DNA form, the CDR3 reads TGTGCCACCAAAGGACAGGGGGTGTCTGGCTACACCTTC.

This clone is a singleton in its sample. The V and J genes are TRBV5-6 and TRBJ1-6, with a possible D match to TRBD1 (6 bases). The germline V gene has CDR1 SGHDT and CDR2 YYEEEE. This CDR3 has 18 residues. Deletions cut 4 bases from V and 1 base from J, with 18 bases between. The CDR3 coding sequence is TGTGCCAGCAGCCAAAACAGGGATCGAAGGTCCTATAATTCACCCCTCCACTTT. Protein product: CASSQNRDRRSYNSPLHF.

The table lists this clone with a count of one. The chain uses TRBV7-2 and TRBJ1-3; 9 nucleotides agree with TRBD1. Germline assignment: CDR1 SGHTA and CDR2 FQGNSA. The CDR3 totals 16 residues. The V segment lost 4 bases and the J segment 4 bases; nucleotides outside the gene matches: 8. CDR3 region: CASSSLGQGSGNTIYF. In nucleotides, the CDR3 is TGTGCCAGCAGCTCGCTCGGACAGGGGTCAGGAAACACCATATATTTT.

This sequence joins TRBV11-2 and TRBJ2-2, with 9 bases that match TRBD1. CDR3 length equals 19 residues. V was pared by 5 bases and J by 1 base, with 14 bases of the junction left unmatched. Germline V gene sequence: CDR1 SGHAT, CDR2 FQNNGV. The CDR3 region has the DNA TGTGCCAGCAGCCCCCTTACCCCGGGACAGGGACTGAACACCGGGGAGCTGTTTTTT. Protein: CASSPLTPGQGLNTGELFF.

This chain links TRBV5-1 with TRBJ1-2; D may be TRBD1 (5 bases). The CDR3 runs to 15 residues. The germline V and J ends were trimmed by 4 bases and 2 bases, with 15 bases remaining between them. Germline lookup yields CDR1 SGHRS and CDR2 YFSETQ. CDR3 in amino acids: CASSRTGTENYGYTF. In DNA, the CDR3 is TGCGCCAGCAGCCGGACCGGGACTGAGAACTATGGCTACACCTTC.

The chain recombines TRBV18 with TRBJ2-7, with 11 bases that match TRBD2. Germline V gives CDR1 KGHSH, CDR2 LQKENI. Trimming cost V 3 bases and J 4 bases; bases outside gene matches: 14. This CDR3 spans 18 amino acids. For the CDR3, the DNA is TGTGCCAGCTCACCCGACCTGGGACTAGCGGACTTGAAATACGAGCAGTACTTC. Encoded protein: CASSPDLGLADLKYEQYF.

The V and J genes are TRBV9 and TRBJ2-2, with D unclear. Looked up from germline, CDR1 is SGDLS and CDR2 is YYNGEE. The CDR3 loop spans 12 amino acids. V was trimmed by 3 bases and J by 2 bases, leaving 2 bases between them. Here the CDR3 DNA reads TGTGCCAGCAGCGCTAACACCGGGGAGCTGTTTTTT. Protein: CASSANTGELFF.

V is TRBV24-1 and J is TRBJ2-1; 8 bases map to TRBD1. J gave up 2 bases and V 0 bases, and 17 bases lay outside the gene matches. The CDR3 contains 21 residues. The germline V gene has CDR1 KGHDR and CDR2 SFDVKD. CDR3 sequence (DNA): TGTGCCACCAGTGATTTGCCCACTCGACGGCTGAGACAGGGGCCCTACAATGAGCAGTTCTTC. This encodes CATSDLPTRRLRQGPYNEQFF.

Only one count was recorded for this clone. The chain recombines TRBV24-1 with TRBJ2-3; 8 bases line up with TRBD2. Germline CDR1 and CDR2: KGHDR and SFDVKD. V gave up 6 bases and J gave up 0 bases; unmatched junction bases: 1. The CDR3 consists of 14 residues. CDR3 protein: CATSREGSTDTQYF. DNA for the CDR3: TGTGCCACCAGTCGGGAGGGAAGCACAGATACGCAGTATTTT.

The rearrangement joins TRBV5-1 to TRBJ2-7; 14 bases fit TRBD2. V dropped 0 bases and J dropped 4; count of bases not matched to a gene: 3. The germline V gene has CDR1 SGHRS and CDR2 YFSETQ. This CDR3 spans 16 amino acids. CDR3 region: CASSLGLAGGPYEQYF. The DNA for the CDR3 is TGCGCCAGCAGCTTGGGACTAGCGGGAGGGCCTTACGAGCAGTACTTC.